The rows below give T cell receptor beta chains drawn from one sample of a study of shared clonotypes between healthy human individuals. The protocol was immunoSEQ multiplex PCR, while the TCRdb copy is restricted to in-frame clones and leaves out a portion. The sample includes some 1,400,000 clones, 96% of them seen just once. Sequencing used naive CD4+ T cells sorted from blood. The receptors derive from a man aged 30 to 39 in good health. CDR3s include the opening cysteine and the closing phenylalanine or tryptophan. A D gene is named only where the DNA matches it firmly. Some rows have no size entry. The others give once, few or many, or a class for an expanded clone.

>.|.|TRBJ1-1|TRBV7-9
TGTGCCAGCAGCTTAGAGTATAACACTGAAGCTTTCTTT
CASSLEYNTEAFF
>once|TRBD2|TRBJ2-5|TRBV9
TGTGCCAGCAGCCGGACTAGCGTAGAGACCCAGTACTTC
CASSRTSVETQYF
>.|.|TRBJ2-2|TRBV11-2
TGTGCCAGCAGCTTACGGCGGGATTGGACCGGGGAGCTGTTTTTT
CASSLRRDWTGELFF
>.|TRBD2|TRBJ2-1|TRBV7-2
TGTGCCAGCAGCTCCCTAGCGGGAGTGATCGATGAGCAGTTCTTC
CASSSLAGVIDEQFF
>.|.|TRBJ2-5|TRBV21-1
TGTGCCAGCAGCGCTCGGACGGACTATCAAGAGACCCAGTACTTC
CASSARTDYQETQYF
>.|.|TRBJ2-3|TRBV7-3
TGTGCCAGCAGCCTAAATCAGGGCACAGATACGCAGTATTTT
CASSLNQGTDTQYF
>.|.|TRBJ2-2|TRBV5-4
TGTGCCAGCAGCCCCGGCGGCCGGGGTCACACCGGGGAGCTGTTTTTT
CASSPGGRGHTGELFF
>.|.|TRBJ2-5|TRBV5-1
TGCGCCAGCAGCTTGGGGGGCCGGGGTCAAGAGACCCAGTACTTC
CASSLGGRGQETQYF
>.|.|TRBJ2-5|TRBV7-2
TGTGCCAGCAGCTTAGGCTCCGGGACCAGGGGGGCCCAGTACTTC
CASSLGSGTRGAQYF
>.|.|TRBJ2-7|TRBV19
TGTGCCAGTAGTATTACGGCTCGCTCCTACGAGCAGTACTTC
CASSITARSYEQYF
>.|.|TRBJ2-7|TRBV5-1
TGCGCCAGCAGCTTGGGGGTTGAAGGGGTCGAGCAGTACTTC
CASSLGVEGVEQYF
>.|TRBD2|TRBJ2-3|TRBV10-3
TGTGCCATCAGCACTAGCGGAGGCACAGATACGCAGTATTTT
CAISTSGGTDTQYF
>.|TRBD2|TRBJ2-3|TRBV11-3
TGTGCCAGCAGCTTAGCCGCTAGCGGGAGTGAAGCAGATACGCAGTATTTT
CASSLAASGSEADTQYF
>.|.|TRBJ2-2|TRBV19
TGTGCCAGTAGCCGCCCAGGAGGGAACACCGGGGAGCTGTTTTTT
CASSRPGGNTGELFF
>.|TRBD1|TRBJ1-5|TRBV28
TGTGCCAGCAGTCCTCCGGGACAGGGAAGCGGTCAGCCCCAGCATTTT
CASSPPGQGSGQPQHF
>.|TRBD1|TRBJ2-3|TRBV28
TGTGCCAGCAGTTTAAACAGGGGGCCGACTAGCACAGATACGCAGTATTTT
CASSLNRGPTSTDTQYF
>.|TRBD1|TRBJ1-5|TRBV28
TGTGCCAGGAGACAGGGAGAATTAGGTCAGCCCCAGCATTTT
CARRQGELGQPQHF
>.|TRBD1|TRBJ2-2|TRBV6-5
TGTGCCAGCAGGGGGACAGGAAAGTTCACCGGGGAGCTGTTTTTT
CASRGTGKFTGELFF
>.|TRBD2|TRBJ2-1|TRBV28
TGTGCCAGCAGTACCTTTAGCGGGAGTAGATACGATGAGCAGTTCTTC
CASSTFSGSRYDEQFF
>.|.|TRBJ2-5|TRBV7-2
TGTGCCAGCAGCGAGACGAGGCGCCCGGGTCTTGAGACCCAGTACTTC
CASSETRRPGLETQYF
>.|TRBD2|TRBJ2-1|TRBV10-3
TGTGCCATCAGTTTCCTCCGACTAGCGGAATACAATGAGCAGTTCTTC
CAISFLRLAEYNEQFF
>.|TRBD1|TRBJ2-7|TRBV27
TGTGCCAGCAGGACAGGGGGCTACGAGCAGTACTTC
CASRTGGYEQYF
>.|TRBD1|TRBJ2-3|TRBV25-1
TGTGCCAGCAGTGTCCAAGGGGGCTTCTACACAGATACGCAGTATTTT
CASSVQGGFYTDTQYF
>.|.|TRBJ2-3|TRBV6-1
TGTGCCAGCAGTGAAATCCGACGCCGAGATACGCAGTATTTT
CASSEIRRRDTQYF
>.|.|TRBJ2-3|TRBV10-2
TGCGCCAGCAGCAGGAGGACCTACACAGATACGCAGTATTTT
CASSRRTYTDTQYF
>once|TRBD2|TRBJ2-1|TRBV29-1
TGCAGCGTTCTATCCGGACTAGCGGATGAGCAGTTCTTC
CSVLSGLADEQFF
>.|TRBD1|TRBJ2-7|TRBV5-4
TGTGCCAGCAGCTCCCTAGGGGGCTCGAGCGAGCAGTACTTC
CASSSLGGSSEQYF
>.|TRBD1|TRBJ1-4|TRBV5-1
TGCGCCAGCAGCTTGGGGCCAGGGGGCGCCGGGGAAAAACTGTTTTTT
CASSLGPGGAGEKLFF
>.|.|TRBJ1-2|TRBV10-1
TGCGCCAGCAGTGAGTTTGCGACAGAGACCTTCTATGGCTACACCTTC
CASSEFATETFYGYTF
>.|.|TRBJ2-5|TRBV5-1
TGCGCCTCCCAAGATGGGGGGACCCAGTACTTC
CASQDGGTQYF
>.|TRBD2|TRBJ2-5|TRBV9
TGTGCCAGCAGCGTTGGACTAGCGGGAGTAGAAGAGACCCAGTACTTC
CASSVGLAGVEETQYF
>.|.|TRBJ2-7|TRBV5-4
TGTGCCAGCAGCTTGGACAGGGCGGTATTCGAGCAGTACTTC
CASSLDRAVFEQYF
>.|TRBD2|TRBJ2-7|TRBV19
TGTGCCAGTAGTATCCGGGGGGAATCCTACGAGCAGTACTTC
CASSIRGESYEQYF
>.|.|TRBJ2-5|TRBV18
TGTGCCAGCTCACCACCGTCAGGGCAAGAGACCCAGTACTTC
CASSPPSGQETQYF
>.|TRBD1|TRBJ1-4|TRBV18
TGTGCCAGCTCACAGGACAGGATCGCAACTAATGAAAAACTGTTTTTT
CASSQDRIATNEKLFF
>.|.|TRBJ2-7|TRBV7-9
TGTGCCAGCAGCTTAGGGGCTGTTGGGTACGAGCAGTACTTC
CASSLGAVGYEQYF
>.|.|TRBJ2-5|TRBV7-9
TGTGCCAGCAGCACCGTCCCAGGGATTGAGACCCAGTACTTC
CASSTVPGIETQYF
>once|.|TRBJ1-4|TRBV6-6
TGTGCCAGCAGTCCCCGGACAGCAACTAATGAAAAACTGTTTTTT
CASSPRTATNEKLFF
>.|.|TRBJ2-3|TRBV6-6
TGTGCCAGCACCACGGGAGATACGCAGTATTTT
CASTTGDTQYF
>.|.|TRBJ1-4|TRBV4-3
TGCGCCAGCAGCCAAACATTGGGAACTAATGAAAAACTGTTTTTT
CASSQTLGTNEKLFF
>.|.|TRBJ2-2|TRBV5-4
TGTGCCAGCAGCGGAGGCGCGAACACCGGGGAGCTGTTTTTT
CASSGGANTGELFF
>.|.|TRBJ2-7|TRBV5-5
TGTGCCAGCAGCTATGCGGGGCAGATCTCCTACGAGCAGTACTTC
CASSYAGQISYEQYF
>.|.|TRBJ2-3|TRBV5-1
TGCGCCAGCAGCAATTACCCCACAGGGCCAGATACGCAGTATTTT
CASSNYPTGPDTQYF
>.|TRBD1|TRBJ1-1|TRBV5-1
TGCGCCAGCAGCTTGCAACCTAAAGGGACAGCCACTGAAGCTTTCTTT
CASSLQPKGTATEAFF
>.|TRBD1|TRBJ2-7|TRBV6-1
TGTGCCAGTAGGGGCGCCGGGACAGGCTCCTACGAGCAGTACTTC
CASRGAGTGSYEQYF
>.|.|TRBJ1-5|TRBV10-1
TGCGCCAGCAGTGAGTCGGCCACCAATAGCAATCAGCCCCAGCATTTT
CASSESATNSNQPQHF
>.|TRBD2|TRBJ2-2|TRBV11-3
TGTGCCAGCAGCCGATCGACTAGCGGACCTGTGAACACCGGGGAGCTGTTTTTT
CASSRSTSGPVNTGELFF
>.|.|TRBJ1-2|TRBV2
TGTGCCAGCAGTGAAGGAGGGACTATGGCTATCGGCTACACCTTC
CASSEGGTMAIGYTF